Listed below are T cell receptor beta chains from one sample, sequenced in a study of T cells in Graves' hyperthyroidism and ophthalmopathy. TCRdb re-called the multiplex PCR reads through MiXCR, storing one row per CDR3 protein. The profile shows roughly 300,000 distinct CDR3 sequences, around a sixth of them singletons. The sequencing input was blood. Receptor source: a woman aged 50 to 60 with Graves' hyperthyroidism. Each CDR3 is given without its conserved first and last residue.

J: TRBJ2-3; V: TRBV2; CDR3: ASSEAGVDTQY
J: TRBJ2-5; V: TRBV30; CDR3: AWSPKAKPETQY
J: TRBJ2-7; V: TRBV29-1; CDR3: SVVEGVGSYEQY
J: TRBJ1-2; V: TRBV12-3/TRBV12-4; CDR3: ASSLELGGYGYT
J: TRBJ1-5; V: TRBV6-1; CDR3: APSIWGWQPQH
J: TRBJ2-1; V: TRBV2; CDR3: ASSEASGGDRF
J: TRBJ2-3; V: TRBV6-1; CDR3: ASTPGITDTQY
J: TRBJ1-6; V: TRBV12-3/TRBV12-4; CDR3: TSTQSTGRNSPLH
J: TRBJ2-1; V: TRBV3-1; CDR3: ASSQDSRGYNEQF
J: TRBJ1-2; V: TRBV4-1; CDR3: ASSQGQGALGYGYT
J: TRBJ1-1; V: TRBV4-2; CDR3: ASSQESRPVAVTEAF
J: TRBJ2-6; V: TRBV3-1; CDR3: ASSSPRAGANVLT
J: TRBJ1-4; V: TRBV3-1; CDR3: ASSQDSGLNEKLF
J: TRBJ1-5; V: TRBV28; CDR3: ASLGARTGFREPQH
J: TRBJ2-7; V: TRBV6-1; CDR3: ASNIGQGTYEQY
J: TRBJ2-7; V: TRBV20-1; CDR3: SARGGGSYEQY
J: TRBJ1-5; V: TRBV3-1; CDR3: ASSRNGDQPQH
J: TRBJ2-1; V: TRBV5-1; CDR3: ASSLDSHNEQF
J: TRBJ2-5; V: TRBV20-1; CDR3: SARDRGISETQY
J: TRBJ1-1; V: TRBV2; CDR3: AGGAGRNTEAF
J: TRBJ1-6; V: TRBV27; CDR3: ASGEGRGSPLH
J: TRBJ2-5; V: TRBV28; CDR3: ASSLKPGVQY
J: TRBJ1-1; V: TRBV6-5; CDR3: ASSYSIGSRNTEAF
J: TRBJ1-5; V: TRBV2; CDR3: ASSVVGGLQPQH
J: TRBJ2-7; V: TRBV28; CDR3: ASSSQPSYEQY
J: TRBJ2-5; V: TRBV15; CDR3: ATSRDRGQETQY
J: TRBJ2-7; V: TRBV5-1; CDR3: ASSWVAGGPYEQY
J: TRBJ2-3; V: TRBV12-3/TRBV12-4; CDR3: ASRGLAGGSDTQY
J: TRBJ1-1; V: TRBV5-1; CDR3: ASSAEVNTEAF
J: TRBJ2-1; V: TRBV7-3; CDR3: ASSAGQGQGGLANSYNEQF
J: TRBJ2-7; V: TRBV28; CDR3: ASSLGETYEQY
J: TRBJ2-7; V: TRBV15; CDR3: ATSRGTETYEQY
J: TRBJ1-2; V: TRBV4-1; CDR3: ASSRESRTGEVGYT
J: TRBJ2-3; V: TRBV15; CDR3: ATSRDRVADTQY
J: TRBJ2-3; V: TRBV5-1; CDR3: ASSLLGLRTDTQY
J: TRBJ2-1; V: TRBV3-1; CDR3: ASSLMLSLVEQF
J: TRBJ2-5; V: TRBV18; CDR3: ASSTGQGWETQY
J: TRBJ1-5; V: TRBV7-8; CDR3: ASSLAYRGGGQPQH
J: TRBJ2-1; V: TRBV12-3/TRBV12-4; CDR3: ASSPQGVYNEQF
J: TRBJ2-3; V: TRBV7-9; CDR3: ASSLAGAGSTDTQY
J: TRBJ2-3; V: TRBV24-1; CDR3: ATSDLGTSSTDTQY
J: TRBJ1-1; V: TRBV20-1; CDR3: SASPLDRGDTEAF
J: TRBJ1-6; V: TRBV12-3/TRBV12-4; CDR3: ASSPPGHPSPLH
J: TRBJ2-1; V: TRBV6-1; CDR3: ASRGASGKQF
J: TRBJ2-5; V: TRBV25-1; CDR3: ASSEVGYQETQY
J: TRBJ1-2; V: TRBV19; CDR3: ASGTGNLGYT
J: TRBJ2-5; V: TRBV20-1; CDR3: SASPLQETQY
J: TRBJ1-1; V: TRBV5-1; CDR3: ASSKQGAWNTEAF
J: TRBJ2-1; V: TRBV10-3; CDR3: AISVGTSSYNEQF
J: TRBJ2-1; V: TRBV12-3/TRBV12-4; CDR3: ASGTSGTYVEQF
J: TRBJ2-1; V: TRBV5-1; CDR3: ASSLALAGNEQF
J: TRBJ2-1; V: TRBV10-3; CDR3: AISESIGDNEQF
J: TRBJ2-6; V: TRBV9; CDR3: ASTPGSSGANVLT
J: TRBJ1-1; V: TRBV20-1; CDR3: SARPHGTAEAF
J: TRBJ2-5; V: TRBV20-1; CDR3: SAISGGPQETQY
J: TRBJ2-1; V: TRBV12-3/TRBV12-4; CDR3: ASKAGRPEQF
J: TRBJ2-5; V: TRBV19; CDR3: ASRPGPAVQTQY
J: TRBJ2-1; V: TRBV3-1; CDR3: ASSQDLTGREQF
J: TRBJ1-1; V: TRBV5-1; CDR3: ASSIWTGGSTEAF